A single sample gave rise to the 32 T cell receptor beta chains below, sequenced in a study of T cells in tumors after PD-1 blockade. Method: immunoSEQ multiplex PCR; TCRdb's copy keeps in-frame clones and lacks some. This sample carries around 13,000 clones, 63% of them seen once, and the ten largest clones take 20% to 30%. Sequenced material: tumor tissue, taken before anti-PD-1 treatment. The receptors originated from a human donor with cutaneous squamous cell carcinoma.

The V call is TRBV9, the J call TRBJ1-3, with D possibly being TRBD1 (5 bases). Germline CDR1 is SGDLS and CDR2 is YYNGEE. The CDR3 consists of 15 residues. Trimming left V 3 bases short and J 0 bases short, with 10 bases between. The DNA for the CDR3 is TGTGCCAGCAGCGCGGGGACGGGCTCTGGAAACACCATATATTTT. Residues: CASSAGTGSGNTIYF.

The count of this clone is one. This chain uses TRBV6-2 or TRBV6-3 with TRBJ2-1; D remains ambiguous. From germline, CDR1 is MNHEY and CDR2 SVGEGT. Trimming took off 0 bases at V and 6 bases at J, with 18 bases between the two ends. This CDR3 has 17 amino acids. In nucleotides, the CDR3 is TGTGCCAGCAGTTACTCAGGTAGTGGCAGAAACTTCAATGAGCAGTTCTTC. Its protein product is CASSYSGSGRNFNEQFF.

The chain couples TRBV9 to TRBJ2-3; D possibly matches TRBD1 or TRBD2 (5 bases each). The germline V and J ends were trimmed by 1 base and 0 bases, with 9 bases remaining between them. The CDR3 covers 15 residues. CDR1 and CDR2 (germline): SGDLS, YYNGEE. In DNA, the CDR3 is TGTGCCAGCAGCGTATTGGGGGAAAGCACAGATACGCAGTATTTT. Residues: CASSVLGESTDTQYF.

The chain is built from TRBV29-1 and TRBJ2-3; 12 positions match TRBD1. This CDR3 is 13 amino acids long. Losses at the gene ends were 8 bases for V and 3 bases for J; bases not matched to a gene: 3. Germline values: CDR1 SQVTM, CDR2 ANQGSEA. The CDR3 DNA reads TGCAGCACGGGACAGGGGGCTACAGATACGCAGTATTTT. It encodes CSTGQGATDTQYF.

The chain combines TRBV6-5 with TRBJ2-7; TRBD1 aligns across 7 bases. This CDR3 contains 13 residues. Germline V gene sequence: CDR1 MNHEY, CDR2 SVGAGI. The ends lost 6 bases at V and 5 bases at J; junction bases unmatched: 7. DNA for the CDR3: TGTGCCAGCAGCTCTAGACAGGGAAACGAGCAGTACTTC. Amino acid sequence: CASSSRQGNEQYF.

The rearrangement links TRBV28 to TRBJ1-4, with D unclear. Germline assignment: CDR1 MDHEN and CDR2 SYDVKM. CDR3 length equals 19 residues. Trimming removed 6 bases from V and 2 bases from J, with 25 bases in between. CDR3 sequence: CASSSSGSHTLATNEKLFF. The CDR3 DNA reads TGTGCCAGCAGCTCTTCCGGCAGTCACACCCTCGCGACTAATGAAAAACTGTTTTTT. Full variable domain (remainder filled in from reference TRBV28 and TRBJ1-4): DVKVTQSSRYLVKRTGEKVFLECVQDMDHENMFWYRQDPGLGLRLIYFSYDVKMKEKGDIPEGYSVSREKKERFSLILESASTNQTSMYLCASSSSGSHTLATNEKLFFGSGTQLSVL.

The chain couples TRBV15 to TRBJ1-5, with 8 bases lining up with TRBD1. V lost 5 bases, J lost 0 bases, and 3 bases stayed unmatched. This CDR3 spans 15 amino acids. Germline CDR1 is LNHNV and CDR2 is YYDKDF (reference sequence). CDR3 nucleotide sequence: TGTGCCACCAGCTGGACAGGGTCTAGCAATCAGCCCCAGCATTTT. It specifies CATSWTGSSNQPQHF.

This clone was seen a handful of times. The chain is built from TRBV9 and TRBJ2-2; 8 nucleotides agree with TRBD1. CDR1 SGDLS and CDR2 YYNGEE come from the germline V gene. The CDR3 runs 16 residues. J was trimmed by 3 bases and V by 0 bases; bases with no gene match: 4. The CDR3 protein is CASSVGTGTYTGELFF. DNA for the CDR3: TGTGCCAGCAGCGTAGGGACAGGGACGTACACCGGGGAGCTGTTTTTT.

The chain joins TRBV7-9 to TRBJ1-4, with no clear D. The germline V and J ends were trimmed by 2 bases and 0 bases, with 7 bases remaining between them. CDR1 and CDR2 (germline): SEHNR, FQNEAQ (reference sequence). The CDR3 is 15 amino acids. CDR3 sequence reads: CASSLLGATNEKLFF. The CDR3 coding sequence is TGTGCCAGCAGCTTACTAGGTGCAACTAATGAAAAACTGTTTTTT.

This chain links TRBV4-1 with TRBJ1-3; 7 bases fit TRBD1. The CDR3 contains 20 residues. Germline V gene lookup returns CDR1 MGHRA and CDR2 YSYEKL. V lost 3 bases, J lost 4 bases, and 21 bases stayed unmatched. The CDR3 loop is CASSQNRQGHGPTGGNTIYF. Here the CDR3 DNA reads TGCGCCAGCAGCCAGAATCGACAGGGCCACGGACCGACGGGAGGAAACACCATATATTTT.

This clone was found once. V usage is TRBV5-1 and J usage is TRBJ1-3; D is possibly TRBD1 (6 bases). Trimming took 4 bases from V and 0 from J, leaving 20 bases between them. Germline CDR1 and CDR2: SGHRS and YFSETQ. The CDR3 consists of 18 residues. The CDR3 here is CASSTGSVVRGSGNTIYF. DNA of the CDR3: TGCGCCAGCAGCACCGGTTCGGTTGTCAGGGGCTCTGGAAACACCATATATTTT.

The chain joins TRBV28 to TRBJ2-7; D gene uncertain. Germline V gene data show CDR1 as MDHEN and CDR2 as SYDVKM. The CDR3 extends over 12 amino acids. Trimming took 3 bases from V and 6 from J, leaving 9 bases between them. Written as DNA, the CDR3 is TGTGCCAGCAGTTTCGGGCGTTTCGAGCAGTACTTC. This gives the protein CASSFGRFEQYF.

J is TRBJ1-4 and V is TRBV11-3, with 7 bases aligning to TRBD1. The CDR3 is 16 amino acids. Germline loops: CDR1 SGHNT, CDR2 YENEEA. V lost 5 bases and J lost 0; bases outside the gene matches: 6. The CDR3 reads CASSRQGPATNEKLFF. The CDR3 DNA reads as TGTGCCAGCAGCCGACAGGGACCTGCAACTAATGAAAAACTGTTTTTT.

The rearrangement links TRBV28 to TRBJ2-7; 8 bases map to TRBD1. The CDR3 totals 14 residues. Germline CDR1 reads MDHEN; CDR2 reads SYDVKM. The trim removed 6 bases at V and 4 bases at J, leaving 8 bases unmatched. CDR3 residues: CASRPPGQVYEQYF. In DNA form, the CDR3 reads TGTGCCAGCAGACCCCCGGGACAGGTTTACGAGCAGTACTTC.

The chain combines TRBV2 with TRBJ1-5; possibly TRBD1 for D (6 bases). Germline V gene sequence: CDR1 SNHLY, CDR2 FYNNEI. Trimming removed 7 bases from V and 4 bases from J, with 14 bases in between. There are 14 residues in the CDR3. The CDR3 protein is CASKLEGGNQPQHF. The CDR3, as DNA: TGTGCCAGCAAATTGGAGGGGGGGAATCAGCCCCAGCATTTT.

The chain carries TRBV7-8 and TRBJ2-7, with 9 bases fitting TRBD1. The V gene end was trimmed by 6 bases and the J gene end by 2 bases; junction bases not matched to a gene: 5. The CDR3 length is 14 residues. Per the germline V gene, CDR1 is SGHVS and CDR2 is FQNEAQ. The CDR3 protein is CASRTGTGPYEQYF. In nucleotides, the CDR3 is TGTGCCAGCAGAACCGGGACAGGGCCCTACGAGCAGTACTTC.

The sample holds one count of this clone. V usage is TRBV3-1 (or the pseudogene TRBV3-2) and J usage is TRBJ2-1; 12 positions agree with TRBD2. CDR3 size: 16 residues. V lost 3 bases, J lost 6 bases, and 6 bases stayed unmatched. Germline V gene data show CDR1 as LGHDT and CDR2 as YNNKEL (reference sequence). CDR3 loop: CASSHLLAGGSNEQFF. CDR3 DNA sequence: TGTGCCAGCAGCCACCTACTAGCGGGGGGTTCCAATGAGCAGTTCTTC.

V usage is TRBV3-1 (or the pseudogene TRBV3-2) and J usage is TRBJ2-3; 11 nucleotides line up with TRBD2. The CDR3 sequence is 17 residues long. Germline loops: CDR1 LGHDT, CDR2 YNNKEL (reference sequence). Trimming at V came to 6 bases and at J to 1 base, leaving 9 bases not matched to a gene. This CDR3 reads CASSLGLAEGCTDTQYF. The CDR3 region has the DNA TGTGCCAGCAGTTTGGGACTAGCGGAGGGATGCACAGATACGCAGTATTTT.

The chain combines TRBV28 with TRBJ2-3, with 8 nucleotides matching TRBD2. CDR1 is MDHEN, CDR2 SYDVKM, per germline. With V trimmed by 6 bases and J by 5 bases, 10 bases remained unmatched. The CDR3 contains 15 residues. This CDR3 reads CASSSTSGLRDTQYF. The CDR3 DNA is TGTGCCAGCAGCTCTACTAGCGGACTGAGAGATACGCAGTATTTT.

In DNA, the CDR3 is TGTGCCAGCAGTTACTCGAGAGTCTTCCCCTACTACAATGAGCAGTTCTTC. Its translation is CASSYSRVFPYYNEQFF. This chain links TRBV6-2 or TRBV6-3 with TRBJ2-1; D is unclear. This CDR3 has 17 amino acids. With 0 bases removed from V and 3 bases from J, the gap between germline ends came to 15 bases. Germline CDR1 and CDR2: MNHEY and SVGEGT.

The gene calls are TRBV4-3 and TRBJ2-3; 10 nucleotides match TRBD1. Germline-derived CDR1 and CDR2 are LGHNA and YSLEER. The CDR3 runs 15 residues. V lost 6 bases, J lost 3 bases, and 6 bases stayed unmatched. The CDR3 nucleotides are TGCGCCAGCAGTGTCGGGACAGGGGTAACAGATACGCAGTATTTT. Protein sequence: CASSVGTGVTDTQYF.

In this sample, this clone turned up a few times. The V gene is TRBV29-1, the J gene TRBJ2-2; D assignment may be TRBD1 or TRBD2 (5 bases each). The CDR3 runs to 14 residues. Germline loops: CDR1 SQVTM, CDR2 ANQGSEA. V lost 4 bases to trimming and J lost 6 bases, with 15 bases between them. The DNA of the CDR3 is TGCAGCGTTGGTGAGGGGCAATATTCCGGGGAGCTGTTTTTT. Protein: CSVGEGQYSGELFF.

The chain links TRBV12-3 or TRBV12-4 to TRBJ2-2; D is perhaps TRBD1 (5 bases). This CDR3 has 13 residues. Trimming took 6 bases from V and 2 from J, leaving 7 bases between them. The CDR3 loop reads CASRRTNTGELFF. The CDR3, as DNA: TGTGCCAGCAGACGGACAAACACCGGGGAGCTGTTTTTT.

The chain has TRBV5-3 and TRBJ2-1; D is unresolved. TRBV5-3 is an ORF for which the function is uncertain. The germline V and J ends were trimmed by 7 bases and 4 bases, with 18 bases remaining between them. The CDR3 has 15 residues. In DNA form, the CDR3 reads TGTGCCAGAGGTGGGTACTTGGCTAAATACAATGAGCAGTTCTTC. It is translated as CARGGYLAKYNEQFF.

The chain is built from TRBV28 and TRBJ1-3; D may be TRBD1 (6 bases). The germline V and J ends were trimmed by 6 bases and 3 bases, with 12 bases remaining between them. This CDR3 is 14 amino acids long. From germline, CDR1 is MDHEN and CDR2 SYDVKM. This CDR3 reads CASRGGTSGNTIYF. The CDR3 region has the DNA TGTGCCAGCAGGGGTGGGACAAGTGGAAACACCATATATTTT.

The chain joins TRBV7-2 to TRBJ2-5; 9 bases match TRBD2. The CDR3 spans 16 residues. Germline loops: CDR1 SGHTA, CDR2 FQGNSA. The V and J ends lost 5 bases and 4 bases, in that order; junction bases with no gene match: 11. CDR3 DNA: TGTGCCAGCAGCACTTGGGGCGGGGGGGCCCGAGAGACCCAGTACTTC. Translating it yields CASSTWGGGARETQYF.

The chain links TRBV28 to TRBJ2-1, with D perhaps given as TRBD1 or TRBD2 (6 bases each). Germline-derived CDR1 and CDR2 are MDHEN and SYDVKM. There are 13 residues in the CDR3. Trimming shortened V by 9 bases and J by 12 bases, and 21 bases separated the two germline ends. The CDR3 nucleotides read TGTGCCAGTAAACCGGGGGCCCTTCCGAGGCAGTTCTTC. Translating gives CASKPGALPRQFF. Together with reference TRBV28 and TRBJ2-1, the CDR3 gives the full variable domain: DVKVTQSSRYLVKRTGEKVFLECVQDMDHENMFWYRQDPGLGLRLIYFSYDVKMKEKGDIPEGYSVSREKKERFSLILESASTNQTSMYLCASKPGALPRQFFGPGTRLTVL.

This clone qualifies as medium-sized. V usage is TRBV3-1 (or the pseudogene TRBV3-2) and J usage is TRBJ2-1, with 9 bases matching TRBD2. Germline assignment: CDR1 LGHDT and CDR2 YNNKEL (reference sequence). With V trimmed by 0 bases and J by 2 bases, 5 bases remained unmatched. CDR3 length: 17 residues. CDR3 residues: CASSQDGPSGTYNEQFF. CDR3 in DNA: TGTGCCAGCAGCCAAGATGGGCCTAGCGGGACCTACAATGAGCAGTTCTTC.

This clone showed up just a few times. The chain employs TRBV4-1 and TRBJ2-7; tentatively, D is TRBD1 (6 bases). Germline V CDR1 and CDR2: MGHRA, YSYEKL. There are 14 residues in the CDR3. With 0 bases removed from V and 11 bases from J, the gap between germline ends came to 17 bases. Here the CDR3 DNA reads TGCGCCAGCAGCCAAGAAAGAGGTAGGACAGTAAAGTACTTC. This translates into CASSQERGRTVKYF.

This clone was found a few times. This chain links TRBV3-1 (or the pseudogene TRBV3-2) with TRBJ1-1; 9 nucleotides align to TRBD1. Germline V gene data show CDR1 as LGHDT and CDR2 as YNNKEL (reference sequence). V was pared by 0 bases and J by 10 bases, with 3 bases of the junction left unmatched. The CDR3 loop spans 13 amino acids. The CDR3 DNA reads as TGTGCCAGCAGCCAAGAAGGGACAGGGCGAGCTTTCTTT. The encoded protein is CASSQEGTGRAFF.

The table lists this clone with a count of one. V is TRBV25-1 and J is TRBJ1-1; D might be TRBD1 (5 bases). CDR1 and CDR2 from the germline V gene are MGHDK and SYGVNS. CDR3 size: 13 residues. Trimming removed 7 bases from V and 4 bases from J, with 13 bases in between. CDR3 coding DNA: TGTGCCAGCAAAGTGGGCCAGGGCACTGAAGCTTTCTTT. It codes for CASKVGQGTEAFF.

This chain uses TRBV6-5 with TRBJ2-7; tentative D call: TRBD1 (5 bases). The CDR3 has 13 residues. V was cut by 8 bases and J by 3 bases, with 14 bases left in between. Germline values: CDR1 MNHEY, CDR2 SVGAGI. CDR3 DNA: TGTGCCAGCGCCGCGGCCAGGGACTACGAGCAGTACTTC. Protein product: CASAAARDYEQYF.